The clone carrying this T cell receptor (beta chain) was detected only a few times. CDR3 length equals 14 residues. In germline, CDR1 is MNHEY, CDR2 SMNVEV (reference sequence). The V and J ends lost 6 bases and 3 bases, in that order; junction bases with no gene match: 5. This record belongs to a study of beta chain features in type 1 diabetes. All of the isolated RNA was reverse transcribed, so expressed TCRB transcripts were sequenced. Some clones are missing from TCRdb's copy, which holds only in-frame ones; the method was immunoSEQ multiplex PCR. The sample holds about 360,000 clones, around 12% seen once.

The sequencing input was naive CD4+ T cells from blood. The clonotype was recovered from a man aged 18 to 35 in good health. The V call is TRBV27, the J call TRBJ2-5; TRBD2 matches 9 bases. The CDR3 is CASSPLAGKETQYF. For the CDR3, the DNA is TGTGCCAGCAGCCCTCTAGCGGGAAAAGAGACCCAGTACTTC.